These T cell receptor beta chains were read from a single sample in a study of blood T cell repertoires in COVID-19. Libraries were prepared by immunoSEQ multiplex PCR; TCRdb keeps only in-frame clonotypes and omits some of them. The data hold 110,000 to 150,000 clones, with about 90% observed a single time. What was sequenced was peripheral blood. Receptor source: a woman aged 80 or over with acute or convalescent COVID-19. The CDR3 runs from the conserved cysteine through the conserved F or W. A D gene is named only where the DNA matches it firmly. A row's size may be missing; if present it is once, few, many or a size class.

j_call	cdr3_length	clone_size	v_call	d_call	cdr3_aa	cdr3_nt
TRBJ1-1	15	-	TRBV5-1	TRBD1	CASSYRQGAEGEAFF	TGCGCCAGCAGTTATAGACAGGGGGCAGAGGGTGAAGCTTTCTTT
TRBJ1-2	16	-	TRBV5-5	TRBD1	CASSLGTGLSNYGYTF	TGTGCCAGCAGCCTCGGGACAGGACTCTCTAACTATGGCTACACCTTC
TRBJ2-5	12	-	TRBV6-5	-	CASSYAGETQYF	TGTGCCAGCAGTTACGCAGGGGAGACCCAGTACTTC
TRBJ1-1	14	-	TRBV18	-	CASSPFSDGTEAFF	TGTGCCAGCTCACCATTCAGTGACGGGACTGAAGCTTTCTTT
TRBJ1-2	16	-	TRBV7-2	TRBD1	CASSLAARGREDGYTF	TGTGCCAGCAGCTTAGCGGCCAGGGGGCGCGAGGATGGCTACACCTTC
TRBJ1-2	13	-	TRBV6-2/TRBV6-3	-	CASSYGEAYGYTF	TGTGCCAGCAGTTATGGAGAGGCCTATGGCTACACCTTC
TRBJ2-5	14	-	TRBV5-8	TRBD1	CASSRRTGQETQYF	TGTGCCAGCAGCCGTCGGACAGGACAAGAGACCCAGTACTTC
TRBJ2-1	16	-	TRBV5-1	TRBD2	CASSLLAGGPRNEQFF	TGCGCCAGCAGCTTACTAGCGGGGGGGCCGCGCAATGAGCAGTTCTTC
TRBJ2-3	13	-	TRBV12-3/TRBV12-4	-	CASRFPGTDTQYF	TGTGCCAGCAGATTCCCGGGGACAGATACGCAGTATTTT
TRBJ1-2	13	-	TRBV9	-	CASSAGQDYGYTF	TGTGCCAGCAGCGCCGGACAAGACTATGGCTACACCTTC
TRBJ2-5	15	-	TRBV21-1	-	CASSKVGGGGETQYF	TGTGCCAGCAGCAAAGTAGGCGGGGGCGGTGAGACCCAGTACTTC
TRBJ2-7	13	once	TRBV5-1	-	CASSLDPGNEQYF	TGCGCCAGCAGCTTGGATCCAGGGAACGAGCAGTACTTC
TRBJ1-6	17	-	TRBV11-2	-	CASSLSGGRNYNSPLHF	TGTGCCAGCAGCTTAAGCGGGGGACGGAACTATAATTCACCCCTCCACTTT
TRBJ2-2	18	-	TRBV10-2	TRBD1	CASSRPNRGQATTGELFF	TGCGCCAGCAGTAGACCAAACAGGGGGCAGGCGACCACCGGGGAGCTGTTTTTT
TRBJ1-3	14	-	TRBV7-9	-	CASSLEPGGNTIYF	TGTGCCAGCAGCTTAGAGCCGGGGGGAAACACCATATATTTT
TRBJ1-2	17	few	TRBV6-1	-	CASSEANIRVRNYGYTF	TGTGCCAGCAGTGAAGCTAATATCAGGGTTAGGAACTATGGCTACACCTTC
TRBJ1-5	15	-	TRBV11-2	-	CASSLGVGGNQPQHF	TGTGCCAGCAGCTTAGGGGTCGGGGGAAATCAGCCCCAGCATTTT
TRBJ2-1	14	-	TRBV30	TRBD1	CAWSAGTGRNEQFF	TGTGCCTGGAGTGCCGGGACAGGGCGGAATGAGCAGTTCTTC
TRBJ1-1	14	-	TRBV11-2	-	CASRPTAMNTEAFF	TGTGCCAGCAGGCCGACAGCCATGAACACTGAAGCTTTCTTT
TRBJ1-2	16	-	TRBV7-9	-	CASSLTGGVSLYGYTF	TGTGCCAGCAGCTTAACGGGGGGCGTCTCTCTTTATGGCTACACCTTC
TRBJ1-2	14	once	TRBV9	-	CASSAQQGNYGYTF	TGTGCCAGCAGCGCCCAACAGGGAAACTATGGCTACACCTTC
TRBJ1-3	16	-	TRBV18	TRBD1	CASSPRQGFSGNTIYF	TGTGCCAGCTCACCCCGACAGGGCTTCTCTGGAAACACCATATATTTT
TRBJ2-3	19	-	TRBV21-1	-	CASSMRTVLDDASTDTQYF	TGTGCCAGCAGCATGCGGACAGTCCTTGATGACGCTAGCACAGATACGCAGTATTTT
TRBJ1-2	15	-	TRBV11-3	-	CASSASGTLLDGYTF	TGTGCCAGCAGCGCGAGCGGGACTCTCCTCGATGGCTACACCTTC
TRBJ1-6	16	-	TRBV30	TRBD1	CAWSIGGQRYNSPLHF	TGTGCCTGGAGTATAGGGGGACAGCGGTATAATTCACCCCTCCACTTT
TRBJ2-3	14	-	TRBV18	-	CASSPELLTDTQYF	TGTGCCAGCTCCCCGGAGTTGCTCACAGATACGCAGTATTTT
TRBJ1-5	13	-	TRBV2	TRBD1	CASSRQGNQPQHF	TGTGCCAGCAGCAGACAGGGAAATCAGCCCCAGCATTTT
TRBJ2-1	13	-	TRBV2	-	CASTRYSMYEQFF	TGTGCCAGCACTAGATACTCTATGTATGAGCAGTTCTTC
TRBJ2-1	14	-	TRBV10-1	TRBD1	CASRPGQGTNEQFF	TGCGCCAGCAGGCCGGGACAGGGGACTAATGAGCAGTTCTTC
TRBJ2-1	15	-	TRBV6-4	-	CASSHTGSGIHEQFF	TGTGCCAGCAGTCATACAGGATCTGGGATCCATGAGCAGTTCTTC
TRBJ1-1	15	-	TRBV18	-	CASSPLPALNTEAFF	TGTGCCAGCTCACCACTCCCTGCGTTGAACACTGAAGCTTTCTTT
TRBJ2-7	14	-	TRBV9	TRBD1	CASSVGQGTYEQYF	TGTGCCAGCAGCGTGGGACAGGGGACCTACGAGCAGTACTTC
TRBJ2-6	18	once	TRBV9	TRBD1	CASSGGQGVTSGANVLTF	TGTGCCAGCAGCGGGGGACAGGGGGTAACCTCTGGGGCCAACGTCCTGACTTTC
TRBJ2-5	15	-	TRBV5-1	TRBD2	CASSPGLAEGETQYF	TGCGCCAGCAGCCCGGGACTAGCGGAGGGAGAGACCCAGTACTTC
TRBJ1-3	13	-	TRBV2	-	CASTGGSGNTIYF	TGTGCCAGCACTGGGGGGTCTGGAAACACCATATATTTT
TRBJ2-5	12	-	TRBV29-1	TRBD1	CSVSGQVKSVNF	TGCAGCGTTTCGGGACAGGTCAAATCGGTAAACTTC
TRBJ1-3	12	-	TRBV28	-	CASSWPGNTIYF	TGTGCCAGCAGCTGGCCTGGAAACACCATATATTTT
TRBJ2-1	13	-	TRBV12-3/TRBV12-4	-	CASSLAYYNEQFF	TGTGCCAGCAGTTTAGCTTACTACAATGAGCAGTTCTTC
TRBJ1-6	14	-	TRBV2	-	CASRRQVYNSPLHF	TGTGCCAGCAGGCGACAGGTCTATAATTCACCCCTCCACTTT
TRBJ1-2	11	-	TRBV10-3	-	CAIAQGYGYTF	TGTGCCATCGCGCAGGGCTATGGCTACACCTTC
TRBJ2-7	13	-	TRBV6-2/TRBV6-3	-	CASSNREGYEQYF	TGTGCCAGCAGTAACAGGGAAGGGTACGAGCAGTACTTC
TRBJ2-3	17	once	TRBV4-1	TRBD2	CASSPAASGGAVDTQYF	TGCGCCAGCAGCCCAGCCGCTAGCGGGGGGGCCGTAGATACGCAGTATTTT
TRBJ1-1	14	-	TRBV7-9	-	CASSVVGGGTEAFF	TGTGCCAGCAGCGTCGTAGGGGGTGGTACTGAAGCTTTCTTT
TRBJ1-4	14	once	TRBV30	TRBD1	CAWSVTGWFGKLFF	TGTGCCTGGAGTGTGACAGGGTGGTTTGGAAAACTGTTTTTT
TRBJ1-2	12	-	TRBV12-3/TRBV12-4	-	CASSLLNYGYTF	TGTGCCAGCAGTTTACTAAACTATGGCTACACCTTC
TRBJ1-1	14	-	TRBV5-1	TRBD1	CASSHGQGWAEAFF	TGCGCCAGCAGTCATGGACAGGGGTGGGCTGAAGCTTTCTTT
TRBJ1-5	16	-	TRBV6-5	TRBD1	CASSSATGRLRQPQHF	TGTGCCAGCAGTTCCGCGACAGGGCGTTTGAGGCAGCCCCAGCATTTT
TRBJ2-7	18	-	TRBV5-1	TRBD1	CASSHYASTTGSPYEQYF	TGCGCCAGCAGCCACTATGCCTCGACGACAGGGTCTCCCTACGAGCAGTACTTC
TRBJ2-2	15	-	TRBV3-1/TRBV3-2	-	CASGTGGRNTGELFF	TGTGCCAGCGGGACGGGGGGCCGGAACACCGGGGAGCTGTTTTTT
TRBJ1-1	13	-	TRBV30	-	CAWSVPPRGEAFF	TGTGCCTGGAGTGTGCCCCCCAGGGGTGAAGCTTTCTTT